This TCR beta chain was documented in a study of cytomegalovirus exposure and HLA in healthy donors. With 60 Vbeta and 13 Jbeta primers, the PCR was carried out. The repertoire was sequenced with immunoSEQ multiplex PCR; TCRdb's copy has only in-frame clones and lacks some. The repertoire holds about 200,000 clones, with approximately 83% as singletons. V shed 3 bases and J 5 bases; nucleotides not matched to a gene: 8. Per the germline V gene, CDR1 is MDHEN and CDR2 is SYDVKM. The CDR3 has 16 amino acids. The chain links TRBV28 to TRBJ1-5, with TRBD1 matching over 9 bases. The clonotype comes from a boy aged 2 to 9 in good health and CMV-seronegative. Specimen: PBMCs. The CDR3 coding sequence is TGTGCCAGCAGTTTCAACCCGGGACAGGGAGATCAGCCCCAGCATTTT. Its protein is CASSFNPGQGDQPQHF.